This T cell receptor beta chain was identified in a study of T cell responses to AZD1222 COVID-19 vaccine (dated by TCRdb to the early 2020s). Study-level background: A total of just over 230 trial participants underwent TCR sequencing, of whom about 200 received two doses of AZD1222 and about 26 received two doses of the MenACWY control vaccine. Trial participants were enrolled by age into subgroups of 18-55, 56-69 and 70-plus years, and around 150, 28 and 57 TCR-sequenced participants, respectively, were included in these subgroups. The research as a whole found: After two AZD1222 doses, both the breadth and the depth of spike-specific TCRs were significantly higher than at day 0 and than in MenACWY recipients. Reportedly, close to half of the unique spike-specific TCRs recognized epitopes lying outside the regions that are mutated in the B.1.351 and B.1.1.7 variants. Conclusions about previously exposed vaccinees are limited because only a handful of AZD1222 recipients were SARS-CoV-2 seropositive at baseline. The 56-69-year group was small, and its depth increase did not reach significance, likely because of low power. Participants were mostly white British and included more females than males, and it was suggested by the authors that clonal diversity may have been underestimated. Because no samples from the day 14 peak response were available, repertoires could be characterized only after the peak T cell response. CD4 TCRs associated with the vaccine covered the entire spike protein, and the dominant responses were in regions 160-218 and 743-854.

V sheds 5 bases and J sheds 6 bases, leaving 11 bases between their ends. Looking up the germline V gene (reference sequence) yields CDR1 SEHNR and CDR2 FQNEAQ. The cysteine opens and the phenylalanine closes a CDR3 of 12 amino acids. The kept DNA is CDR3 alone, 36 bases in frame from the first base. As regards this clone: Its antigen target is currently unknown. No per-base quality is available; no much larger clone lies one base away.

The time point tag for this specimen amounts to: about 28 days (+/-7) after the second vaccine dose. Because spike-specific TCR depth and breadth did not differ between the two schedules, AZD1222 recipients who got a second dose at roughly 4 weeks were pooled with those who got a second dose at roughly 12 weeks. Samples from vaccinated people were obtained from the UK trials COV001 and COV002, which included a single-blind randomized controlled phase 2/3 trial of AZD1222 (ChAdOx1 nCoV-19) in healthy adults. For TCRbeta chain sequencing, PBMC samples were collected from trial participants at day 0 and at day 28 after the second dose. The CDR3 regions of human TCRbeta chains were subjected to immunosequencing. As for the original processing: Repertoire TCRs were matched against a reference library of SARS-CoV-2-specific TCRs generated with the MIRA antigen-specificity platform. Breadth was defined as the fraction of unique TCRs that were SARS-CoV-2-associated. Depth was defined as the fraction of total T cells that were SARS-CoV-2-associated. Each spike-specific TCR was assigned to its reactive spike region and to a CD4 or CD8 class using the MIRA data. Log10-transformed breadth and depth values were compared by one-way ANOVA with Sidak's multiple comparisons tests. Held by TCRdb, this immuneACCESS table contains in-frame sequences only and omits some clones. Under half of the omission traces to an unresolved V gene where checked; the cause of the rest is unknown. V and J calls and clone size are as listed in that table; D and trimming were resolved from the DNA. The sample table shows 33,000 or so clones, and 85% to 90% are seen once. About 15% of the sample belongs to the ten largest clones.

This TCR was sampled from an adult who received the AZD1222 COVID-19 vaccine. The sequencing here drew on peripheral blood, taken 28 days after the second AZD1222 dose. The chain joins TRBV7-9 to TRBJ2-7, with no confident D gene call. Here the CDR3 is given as CASSLVEIEQYF. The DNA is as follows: TGTGCCAGCAGCCTTGTTGAAATCGAGCAGTACTTC. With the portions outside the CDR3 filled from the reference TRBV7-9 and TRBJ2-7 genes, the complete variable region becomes DTGVSQNPRHKITKRGQNVTFRCDPISEHNRLYWYRQTLGQGPEFLTYFQNEAQLEKSRLLSDRFSAERPKGSFSTLEIQRTEQGDSAMYLCASSLVEIEQYFGPGTRLTVT.